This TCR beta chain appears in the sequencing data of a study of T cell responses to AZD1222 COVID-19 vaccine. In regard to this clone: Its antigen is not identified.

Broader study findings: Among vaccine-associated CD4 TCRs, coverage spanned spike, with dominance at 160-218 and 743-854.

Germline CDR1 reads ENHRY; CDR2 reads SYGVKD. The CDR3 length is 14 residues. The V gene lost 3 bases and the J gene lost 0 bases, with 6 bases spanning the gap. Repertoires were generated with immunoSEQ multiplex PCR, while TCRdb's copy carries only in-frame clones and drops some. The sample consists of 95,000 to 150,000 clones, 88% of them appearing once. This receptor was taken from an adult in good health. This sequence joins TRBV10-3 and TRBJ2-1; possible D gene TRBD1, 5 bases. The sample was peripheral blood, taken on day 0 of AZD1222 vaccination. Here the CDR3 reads CAISERGSYNEQFF. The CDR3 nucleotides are TGTGCCATCAGTGAAAGGGGCTCCTACAATGAGCAGTTCTTC.